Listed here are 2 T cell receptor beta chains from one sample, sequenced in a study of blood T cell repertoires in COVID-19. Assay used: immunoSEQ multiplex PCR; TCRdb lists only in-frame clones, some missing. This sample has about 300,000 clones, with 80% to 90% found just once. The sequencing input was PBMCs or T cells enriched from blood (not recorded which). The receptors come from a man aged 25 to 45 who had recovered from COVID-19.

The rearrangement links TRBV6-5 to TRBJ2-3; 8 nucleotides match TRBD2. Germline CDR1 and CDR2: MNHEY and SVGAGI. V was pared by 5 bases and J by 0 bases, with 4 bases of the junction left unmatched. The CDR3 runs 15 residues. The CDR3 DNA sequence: TGTGCCAGCAGTAAACTAGCGGACAGCACAGATACGCAGTATTTT. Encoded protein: CASSKLADSTDTQYF.

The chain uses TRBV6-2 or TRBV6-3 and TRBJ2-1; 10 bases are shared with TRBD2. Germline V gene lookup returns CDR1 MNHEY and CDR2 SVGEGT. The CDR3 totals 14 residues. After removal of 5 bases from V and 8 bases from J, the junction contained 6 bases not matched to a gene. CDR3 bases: TGTGCCAGCAGTCTACTAGCGGGAATGCATGAGCAGTTCTTC. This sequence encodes CASSLLAGMHEQFF.